A selection of T cell receptor beta chains follows, all from one sample in a study of T-cell reconstitution after alpha-beta-depleted transplantation in children. TCRdb re-called the PCR reads through MiXCR, storing one row per CDR3 protein. The sample lists about a million distinct CDR3 sequences, less than 30% seen once, with roughly 31% in the top ten. Sample: PBMCs, mostly from graft donor cells, taken 360 days after TCRalphabeta/CD19-depleted stem cell transplant. The source is a boy younger than two who had a stem cell transplant for SCID, so the T cells may come from the graft donor. CDR3s include the opening cysteine and the closing phenylalanine or tryptophan. A D gene is named only where the DNA matches it firmly. Expanded clones get a size class; other rows say once, few or many, or leave the size out.

NA,TRBJ1-4,TRBV20-1,NA,TGCAGTGCTAGGGGGAGATCGGGAGAAAGGAGGGCGTACTTT,CSARGRSGERRAYF
NA,TRBJ1-5,TRBV19,NA,TGTGCCAGTAGTATTGGGGAAGGGGGGGGTCAGCCCCAGCATTTT,CASSIGEGGGQPQHF
NA,TRBJ2-7,TRBV20-1,few,TGCAGTGCTAGTGCGGGACAGCTGTCCTACGAGCAGTACTTC,CSASAGQLSYEQYF
NA,TRBJ2-1,TRBV7-9,NA,TGTGCCAGCACCCTAGGCGAGTACAATGAGCAGTTCTTC,CASTLGEYNEQFF
NA,TRBJ2-2,TRBV11-2,few,TGTGCCAGCAGCTTAAGGAGGGCTGGGACCGGGGAGCTGTTTTTT,CASSLRRAGTGELFF
NA,TRBJ2-3,TRBV20-1,few,TGCAGTGCCGTGGGACCGCAGGCAGATACGCAGTATTTT,CSAVGPQADTQYF
NA,TRBJ1-3,TRBV5-1,NA,TGCGCCAGCAGCTCGCCCTCTGGAAACACCATATATTTT,CASSSPSGNTIYF
TRBD1,TRBJ2-7,TRBV5-1,NA,TGCGCCAGCAGCTCCGAAGGGACAGGTTCCTACGAGCAGTACTTC,CASSSEGTGSYEQYF
NA,TRBJ2-5,TRBV6-5,NA,TGTGCCAGCAGTTACCGCCTAGGGCCCGGGACTGAAGAGACCCAGTACTTC,CASSYRLGPGTEETQYF
NA,TRBJ2-7,TRBV12-3/TRBV12-4,few,TGTGCCAGCAGTTTCTGGCAGGGTAGGGACGAGCAGTACTTC,CASSFWQGRDEQYF
NA,TRBJ2-7,TRBV20-1,few,TGCAGTGCTAGCCACCAGAGATCGGGGATGGGGCAGTACTTC,CSASHQRSGMGQYF
NA,TRBJ2-7,TRBV15,NA,TGTGCCACCAGCAGAGATAGAAGGGGCGAGCAGTACTTC,CATSRDRRGEQYF
TRBD2,TRBJ2-6,TRBV11-2,NA,TGTGCCAGCAGCCTACGGGGGGGTCACTCTGGGGCCAACGTCCTGACTTTC,CASSLRGGHSGANVLTF
NA,TRBJ1-3,TRBV7-9,few,TGTGCCAGCAGCTTAGGGGCAGGTGGAAACACCATATATTTT,CASSLGAGGNTIYF
NA,TRBJ2-3,TRBV29-1,few,TGCAGCGCCGCGTGGGCCAGAGAGAGCACAGATACGCAGTATTTT,CSAAWARESTDTQYF
TRBD2,TRBJ2-3,TRBV6-1,NA,TGTGCCAGCAGTCATTCCGGGACTAGCGGGGGGGCTACAGATACGCAGTATTTT,CASSHSGTSGGATDTQYF
TRBD1,TRBJ1-5,TRBV7-2,many,TGTGCCAGCAGCAAGGACAGGGTAAACCAGCCCCAGCATTTT,CASSKDRVNQPQHF
TRBD2,TRBJ2-7,TRBV27,NA,TGTGCCAGCAGTTCCGGGGAGGGCTACGAGCAGTACTTC,CASSSGEGYEQYF
NA,TRBJ2-7,TRBV5-1,NA,TGCGCCAGCAGCTTGGACAGCTTCTCACCCTGGGAGCAGTACTTC,CASSLDSFSPWEQYF
TRBD1,TRBJ2-7,TRBV20-1,few,TGCAGTGCTAGTGATCCCGGGACAGGACCCTACGAGCAGTACTTC,CSASDPGTGPYEQYF
TRBD1,TRBJ2-1,TRBV5-1,NA,TGCGCCAGCAGCTCCCAGGGGGAGACCTACAATGAGCAGTTCTTC,CASSSQGETYNEQFF
TRBD1,TRBJ2-4,TRBV12-3/TRBV12-4,NA,TGTGCCACCAGGGGGGCCAAAAACATTCAGTACTTC,CATRGAKNIQYF
TRBD1,TRBJ2-7,TRBV2,NA,TGTGCCAGCACCCAGGGGGTCGGGGTGGGCCGAGGTCGGCAGTACTTC,CASTQGVGVGRGRQYF
TRBD1,TRBJ2-1,TRBV3-1,many,TGTGCCAGCAGACCGACAGGGACATACAATGAGCAGTTCTTC,CASRPTGTYNEQFF
NA,TRBJ2-7,TRBV7-9,few,TGTGCCAGCAGCTTAGGAGGTGAGACACGGGTTTCGGACGAGCAGTACTTC,CASSLGGETRVSDEQYF
NA,TRBJ1-4,TRBV6-5,few,TGTGCCAGCAGTTACTCGGTCCCTAATGAAAAACTGTTTTTT,CASSYSVPNEKLFF
TRBD2,TRBJ2-1,TRBV20-1,NA,TGCAGTGCTAGAGATGGGTGGCTAGCGGGGGGACTAAGGAACTACAATGAGCAGTTCTTC,CSARDGWLAGGLRNYNEQFF
NA,TRBJ2-7,TRBV5-6,NA,TGTGCCAGCAGCTTGTTCTCCGAGCAGTACTTC,CASSLFSEQYF
TRBD1,TRBJ2-5,TRBV20-1,few,TGCAGTGCTAGCAGGGGGTCCGGTGATGAGACCCAGTACTTC,CSASRGSGDETQYF
TRBD1,TRBJ2-2,TRBV7-9,NA,TGTGCCAGCAGCTTACGACCGGGACAGACGAACACCGGGGAGCTGTTTTTT,CASSLRPGQTNTGELFF
TRBD1,TRBJ2-7,TRBV12-3/TRBV12-4,NA,TGTGCCAGCAGTCCTTGGGGACAGGGTGGTCACGAGCAGTACTTC,CASSPWGQGGHEQYF
TRBD2,TRBJ2-1,TRBV7-3,NA,TGTGCCAGCAGCTCCCCCTACGGGGGGGCCGGGTACAATGAGCAGTTCTTC,CASSSPYGGAGYNEQFF